The 27 T cell receptor beta chains given below trace back to one sample, sequenced in a study of cytomegalovirus exposure and HLA in healthy donors. With 60 Vbeta and 13 Jbeta primers, the PCR was carried out. The data were produced by immunoSEQ multiplex PCR, yet TCRdb's version contains in-frame clones alone and is incomplete. This table holds tens of thousands of clones, about two thirds found once. The sequencing input was PBMCs. These receptors originate from a woman between 40 and 50 years old in good health and CMV-seropositive.

The rearrangement links TRBV2 to TRBJ2-7; unclear D gene. V was clipped by 5 bases and J by 4 bases, with 6 bases between them. CDR3 length: 11 residues. Per germline, CDR1 SNHLY and CDR2 FYNNEI. CDR3: CASSLIYEQYF. CDR3 DNA: TGTGCCAGCAGTTTAATATACGAGCAGTACTTC. The complete variable domain, with remaining parts taken from reference TRBV2 and TRBJ2-7, reads EPEVTQTPSHQVTQMGQEVILRCVPISNHLYFYWYRQILGQKVEFLVSFYNNEISEKSEIFDDQFSVERPDGSNFTLKIRSTKLEDSAMYFCASSLIYEQYFGPGTRLTVT.

The rearrangement uses TRBV6-1 and TRBJ1-1, with D uncertain. The V gene's germline CDR1 is MNHNS and CDR2 SASEGT. Trimming shortened V by 5 bases and J by 4 bases, and 17 bases separated the two germline ends. This CDR3 is 15 amino acids long. CDR3 nucleotide sequence: TGTGCCAGCAGTTCTGTGCGGGCGTTTCGCACTGAAGCTTTCTTT. Translation: CASSSVRAFRTEAFF.

This chain joins TRBV5-4 and TRBJ1-2; maybe TRBD1 (5 bases). CDR1 and CDR2 (germline): SGHNT, YYREEE (reference sequence). This CDR3 is built from 15 residues. V was trimmed by 0 bases and J by 4 bases, leaving 13 bases between them. The CDR3 sequence is CASSLGGAAVYGYTF. In DNA form, the CDR3 reads TGTGCCAGCAGCTTGGGGGGCGCTGCTGTCTATGGCTACACCTTC.

This clone was seen a few times. The chain has TRBV11-1 and TRBJ2-3; a possible D gene is TRBD2 (7 bases). Germline CDR1 is SGHAT and CDR2 is FQDESV (reference sequence). With 8 bases removed from V and 3 bases from J, the gap between germline ends came to 15 bases. This CDR3 is built from 14 residues. CDR3 loop: CASGRGARTDTQYF. CDR3 nucleotide sequence: TGTGCCAGCGGGAGGGGGGCCAGGACAGATACGCAGTATTTT.

The genes are TRBV2 and TRBJ2-7, with 13 bases that match TRBD2. The V gene's germline CDR1 is SNHLY and CDR2 FYNNEI. The CDR3 is 16 residues long. V dropped 7 bases and J dropped 8; count of bases not matched to a gene: 14. CDR3: CASMRTSGGPSMQQYF. As DNA, the CDR3 is TGTGCCAGCATGAGGACTAGCGGGGGCCCGAGCATGCAGCAGTACTTC.

The sample holds a few counts of this clone. The J gene is TRBJ2-1, the V gene TRBV6-5; possible D gene TRBD2, 7 bases. V shed 5 bases and J shed 1 base, with 12 bases lying between them. Germline CDR1 reads MNHEY; CDR2 reads SVGAGI. The CDR3 contains 15 residues. The DNA for the CDR3 is TGTGCCAGCAGTGGGGGGGCGAGATCCTACAATGAGCAGTTCTTC. Encoded protein: CASSGGARSYNEQFF.

The chain links TRBV7-3 to TRBJ2-1; 10 bases fit TRBD2. Germline CDR1 SGHTA, CDR2 FQGTGA. The CDR3 runs to 18 residues. V shed 4 bases, J shed 1 base, and the junction held 10 bases outside the gene matches. CDR3 region: CASSSRGSGGTSYNEQFF. CDR3 in DNA: TGTGCCAGCAGCTCCAGAGGTAGCGGGGGGACTTCCTACAATGAGCAGTTCTTC.

This clone was counted only a few times. The CDR3 is CASKGTVITEAFF. CDR3 sequence (DNA): TGTGCCAGCAAGGGGACAGTCATCACTGAAGCTTTCTTT. The chain couples TRBV2 to TRBJ1-1; 7 bases align to TRBD1. J gave up 4 bases and V 7 bases, and 6 bases lay outside the gene matches. There are 13 residues in the CDR3. The germline gives CDR1 SNHLY, CDR2 FYNNEI.

V gene TRBV7-2 combines with J gene TRBJ1-4; D is undetermined. Trimming removed 1 base at V and 8 bases at J, with 5 bases between. CDR1 SGHTA and CDR2 FQGNSA come from the germline V gene. This CDR3 region has 12 residues. CDR3 protein: CASSLVEEKLFF. DNA of the CDR3: TGTGCCAGCAGCTTAGTAGAGGAAAAACTGTTTTTT.

The rearrangement joins TRBV4-1 to TRBJ1-1, with D maybe TRBD1 (6 bases). CDR3 length: 14 residues. The germline CDR1 and CDR2 sequences are MGHRA and YSYEKL. V was shortened by 0 bases and J by 4 bases, with 9 bases between the two germline ends. CDR3 coding DNA: TGCGCCAGCAGCCAAGAGGGGGCGGTCACTGAAGCTTTCTTT. This gives the protein CASSQEGAVTEAFF.

This chain joins TRBV7-8 and TRBJ1-2; D not resolved. Germline CDR1 and CDR2: SGHVS and FQNEAQ. The germline V and J ends were trimmed by 5 bases and 2 bases, with 15 bases remaining between them. There are 15 residues in the CDR3. In DNA, the CDR3 is TGTGCCAGCAGCCAAACACGGCGAGGGAACTATGGCTACACCTTC. The encoded protein is CASSQTRRGNYGYTF. The complete variable domain, with remaining parts taken from reference TRBV7-8 and TRBJ1-2, reads GAGVSQSPRYKVAKRGQDVALRCDPISGHVSLFWYQQALGQGPEFLTYFQNEAQLDKSGLPSDRFFAERPEGSVSTLKIQRTQQEDSAVYLCASSQTRRGNYGYTFGSGTRLTVV.

The chain couples TRBV6-6 to TRBJ2-3; a weak D match, TRBD1 (6 bases). V was clipped by 5 bases and J by 2 bases, with 11 bases between them. CDR3 length equals 14 residues. Germline-derived CDR1 and CDR2 are MNHNY and SVGAGI (reference sequence). The chain's CDR3 is CASSPQGFTDTQYF. Written as DNA, the CDR3 is TGTGCCAGCAGTCCCCAGGGGTTCACAGATACGCAGTATTTT.

The chain links TRBV5-8 to TRBJ2-3; no clear D. This CDR3 contains 14 residues. Trimming stripped 0 bases from V and 6 bases from J, with 11 bases between. The V gene's germline CDR1 is SGHTS and CDR2 YDEGEE. The CDR3 loop reads CASSLVGATDTQYF. CDR3 DNA sequence: TGTGCCAGCAGCTTGGTAGGAGCGACGGATACGCAGTATTTT.

V and J are TRBV14 and TRBJ2-2; 9 positions agree with TRBD2. Germline V CDR1 and CDR2: SGHDN, FVKESK. J was trimmed by 6 bases and V by 0 bases; bases with no gene match: 5. This CDR3 has 16 residues. The DNA of the CDR3 is TGTGCCAGCAGCCAAGAACGGACTAGCGTCGCCGGGGAGCTGTTTTTT. This sequence encodes CASSQERTSVAGELFF. Filled out from reference TRBV14 and TRBJ2-2, the complete variable domain reads EAGVTQFPSHSVIEKGQTVTLRCDPISGHDNLYWYRRVMGKEIKFLLHFVKESKQDESGMPNNRFLAERTGGTYSTLKVQPAELEDSGVYFCASSQERTSVAGELFFGEGSRLTVL.

This clone was counted once. The chain uses TRBV29-1 and TRBJ2-3; D remains ambiguous. The CDR3 consists of 13 residues. Germline-derived CDR1 and CDR2 are SQVTM and ANQGSEA. Trimming removed 3 bases at V and 2 bases at J, with 9 bases between. Here the CDR3 reads CSVEFENTDTQYF. The CDR3 region has the DNA TGCAGCGTTGAGTTTGAGAACACAGATACGCAGTATTTT.

The chain has TRBV5-4 and TRBJ2-1, with a possible D match to TRBD2 (7 bases). Germline V gene lookup returns CDR1 SGHNT and CDR2 YYREEE (reference sequence). The CDR3 is 15 residues long. V lost 3 bases, J lost 0 bases, and 10 bases lay in between. CDR3 sequence (DNA): TGTGCCAGCAGCTGGGAGGGGGGCTCCTACAATGAGCAGTTCTTC. It yields the protein CASSWEGGSYNEQFF.

The chain is built from TRBV6-1 and TRBJ2-5; no clear D. CDR1 is MNHNS and CDR2 is SASEGT in the germline V gene. V lost 1 base, J lost 7 bases, and 19 bases lay in between. This CDR3 spans 16 amino acids. In DNA, the CDR3 is TGTGCCAGCAGTGAAGAGTACGGCGGCGGAATGTGGACCCAGTACTTC. Its protein is CASSEEYGGGMWTQYF.

About this clone itself: An end of the junction does not agree with germline; a read error may underlie this. The chain has TRBV27 and TRBJ2-7; possibly TRBD1 for D (7 bases). The CDR3 is made up of 15 amino acids. Germline-derived CDR1 and CDR2 are MNHEY and SMNVEV (reference sequence). Here the CDR3 reads CATSWDSSRGYEQYF. Written as DNA, the CDR3 is TGTGCCACCAGTTGGGACAGCTCACGGGGGTACGAGCAGTACTTC.

Details on this clone: Other DNA sequences in this specimen translate into the identical CDR3. V is TRBV4-2 and J is TRBJ2-3; 8 bases match TRBD1. V was clipped by 4 bases and J by 3 bases; unmatched bases: 0. Germline CDR1 and CDR2: LGHNA and YNFKEQ. The CDR3 totals 13 residues. The CDR3 DNA sequence: TGTGCCAGCAGCCGGACAGGGACAGATACGCAGTATTTT. As protein: CASSRTGTDTQYF.

V usage is TRBV7-6 and J usage is TRBJ2-7, with a tentative D call TRBD1 (6 bases). V dropped 5 bases and J dropped 0 bases, with 8 bases sitting between them. Germline CDR1 is SGHVS and CDR2 is FNYEAQ. CDR3 length equals 13 residues. The CDR3 loop reads CASSRQASYEQYF. Written as DNA, the CDR3 is TGTGCCAGCAGCCGACAGGCCTCCTACGAGCAGTACTTC.

The chain combines TRBV19 with TRBJ1-2; weak D call: TRBD1 (6 bases). The V gene's germline CDR1 is LNHDA and CDR2 SQIVND (reference sequence). This CDR3 has 13 amino acids. Trimming pared 7 bases from V and 2 bases from J, leaving 11 bases between. The CDR3 bases are TGTGCCAGTACCCGGGACACCAACTATGGCTACACCTTC. It specifies CASTRDTNYGYTF. Using reference TRBV19 and TRBJ1-2 for the parts outside the CDR3, the full variable domain is DGGITQSPKYLFRKEGQNVTLSCEQNLNHDAMYWYRQDPGQGLRLIYYSQIVNDFQKGDIAEGYSVSREKKESFPLTVTSAQKNPTAFYLCASTRDTNYGYTFGSGTRLTVV.

The V call is TRBV2, the J call TRBJ2-7, with D perhaps matching TRBD1 (6 bases). Between the trimmed V and J ends, which lost 6 bases and 1 base, there was a span of 13 bases. Germline V gene lookup returns CDR1 SNHLY and CDR2 FYNNEI. This CDR3 has 14 amino acids. DNA of the CDR3: TGTGCCAGCAGGAGACAGGACCAGTCCTACGAGCAGTACTTC. Its translation: CASRRQDQSYEQYF.

V is TRBV9 and J is TRBJ2-3; D perhaps matches TRBD1 (5 bases). Germline assignment: CDR1 SGDLS and CDR2 YYNGEE. Trimming shortened V by 1 base and J by 1 base, and 10 bases separated the two germline ends. There are 15 residues in the CDR3. CDR3 coding DNA: TGTGCCAGCAGCGTAACCAGGGAACGCACAGATACGCAGTATTTT. This encodes CASSVTRERTDTQYF.

The chain combines TRBV18 with TRBJ2-1, with a possible D match to TRBD1 (7 bases). The CDR3 length is 15 residues. The V and J ends lost 3 bases and 9 bases respectively, with 18 bases between them. Per germline, CDR1 KGHSH and CDR2 LQKENI. Here the CDR3 DNA reads TGTGCCAGCTCACCTGGCAGGGGGGATGCGGGTGAGCAGTTCTTC. As protein: CASSPGRGDAGEQFF.

The V and J genes are TRBV14 and TRBJ1-2; 7 bases are a match to TRBD1. CDR1 is SGHDN and CDR2 is FVKESK in the germline V gene. The CDR3 is made up of 14 amino acids. Unmatched junction bases numbered 8, after V lost 4 bases and J lost 6 bases. In DNA, the CDR3 is TGTGCCAGCAGCCCTTGGACAGGCACTCATGGCTACACCTTC. Protein sequence: CASSPWTGTHGYTF.

The chain couples TRBV7-8 to TRBJ2-1, with 10 nucleotides matching TRBD2. The CDR3 contains 15 residues. Germline CDR1 and CDR2: SGHVS and FQNEAQ. V lost 2 bases, J lost 7 bases, and 5 bases stayed unmatched. CDR3 DNA: TGTGCCAGCAGCTTACCAGCGGGGGGGCCGAATGAGCAGTTCTTC. This gives the protein CASSLPAGGPNEQFF.

This clone has a handful of counts. The V call is TRBV19, the J call TRBJ1-5; maybe TRBD1 (5 bases). The CDR3 contains 19 residues. Germline assignment: CDR1 LNHDA and CDR2 SQIVND (reference sequence). V was clipped by 7 bases and J by 0 bases, with 25 bases between them. The CDR3 DNA follows: TGTGCCAGTACCAAGGGGCCGACGGCGGCCACTGATAGCAATCAGCCCCAGCATTTT. Its translation: CASTKGPTAATDSNQPQHF.